These 17 T cell receptor beta chains were all obtained from the same sample, sequenced in a study of blood T cells in healthy people across ages. Combining a sample-barcoded 5' primer with a J-beta primer mix, a second PCR ran for about 7 to 11 cycles. TCRdb used MiXCR to reprocess the 5' RACE reads, holding one entry per CDR3 protein. The table includes some 1,500,000 distinct CDR3 sequences, roughly two fifths detected once. The sample taken for sequencing was blood. These receptors originate from a woman under 30 in good health.

The rearrangement links TRBV13 to TRBJ2-4, with D perhaps given as TRBD1 or TRBD2 (5 bases each). The DNA matches TRBJ2-7 better at its end, which makes the J call doubtful. This CDR3 comprises 14 residues. The germline gives CDR1 PRHDT, CDR2 FYEKMQ (reference sequence). CDR3 sequence: CASSLETGRHEQYF. In nucleotides, the CDR3 is TGTGCCAGCAGCTTAGAAACGGGACGTCACGAGCAGTACTTC.

The table lists this clonotype with a few counts. The V gene is TRBV29-1, the J gene TRBJ2-5; D unresolved. This CDR3 comprises 13 residues. Germline CDR1 reads SQVTM; CDR2 reads ANQGSEA. V gave up 5 bases and J gave up 2 bases, with 12 bases separating them. This CDR3 reads CSVRRQVQETQYF. The DNA for the CDR3 is TGCAGCGTTCGAAGGCAGGTTCAAGAGACCCAGTACTTC.

This clonotype was picked up a small number of times. This rearrangement joins TRBV20-1 to TRBJ1-5; D ambiguous. Between the trimmed V and J ends, which lost 6 bases and 0 bases, there was a span of 9 bases. The V gene's germline CDR1 is DFQATT and CDR2 SNEGSKA (reference sequence). The CDR3 is 13 residues long. Here the CDR3 reads CSATPVSNQPQHF. CDR3 nucleotide sequence: TGCAGTGCAACACCGGTTAGCAATCAGCCCCAGCATTTT.

The chain couples TRBV3-1 to TRBJ2-1; D possibly corresponds to TRBD2 (5 bases). Germline assignment: CDR1 LGHDT and CDR2 YNNKEL (reference sequence). The CDR3 contains 14 residues. V dropped 1 base and J dropped 10 bases, with 14 bases sitting between them. CDR3 region: CASSQGGLAREQFF. Written as DNA, the CDR3 is TGTGCCAGCAGCCAAGGAGGGCTAGCACGGGAGCAGTTCTTC.

Only a few counts were recorded for this clonotype. This rearrangement joins TRBV4-3 to TRBJ2-5; TRBD2 aligns across 10 bases. The germline CDR1 and CDR2 sequences are LGHNA and YSLEER. V lost 0 bases to trimming and J lost 5 bases; unmatched junction nucleotides: 18. The CDR3 spans 20 residues. This CDR3 reads CASSQDLRGLAAERMETQYF. Written as DNA, the CDR3 is TGCGCCAGCAGCCAAGATCTGCGAGGACTAGCGGCTGAAAGAATGGAGACCCAGTACTTC.

There are many counts of this clonotype. The chain recombines TRBV20-1 with TRBJ1-4; D perhaps matches TRBD1 (6 bases). Germline values: CDR1 DFQATT, CDR2 SNEGSKA (reference sequence). The CDR3 spans 14 residues. The CDR3 loop reads CSTQRGGLNEKLFF. The CDR3 region has the DNA TGCAGCACTCAGCGCGGGGGCCTGAATGAAAAACTGTTTTTT.

The rearrangement links TRBV7-9 to TRBJ2-3, with 9 positions matching TRBD2. CDR1 and CDR2 from the germline V gene are SEHNR and FQNEAQ (reference sequence). Trimming cost V 5 bases and J 5 bases; bases outside gene matches: 11. CDR3 length equals 16 residues. CDR3 bases: TGTGCCAGCAGCCCGAGGCTAGCGGGATTAGGAGATACGCAGTATTTT. Translated, it gives CASSPRLAGLGDTQYF.

Remarks on this clonotype: Germline and junction disagree at one end, which may indicate a read error. This chain uses TRBV7-9 with TRBJ2-1; unclear D gene. The CDR3 runs to 13 residues. Germline values: CDR1 SEHNR, CDR2 FQNEAQ (reference sequence). The CDR3 DNA follows: TGTGCCAGCTTGAAGGACGTTTACAATGGGCAGTTCTTC. It translates to CASLKDVYNGQFF.

This sequence joins TRBV7-9 and TRBJ2-1; unclear D gene. V lost 5 bases, J lost 6 bases, and 8 bases lay in between. The CDR3 loop spans 12 amino acids. Germline assignment: CDR1 SEHNR and CDR2 FQNEAQ (reference sequence). In nucleotides, the CDR3 is TGTGCCAGCAGCACCCTTAGCAATGAGCAGTTCTTC. Amino acids: CASSTLSNEQFF. The full variable domain, its missing parts supplied by reference TRBV7-9 and TRBJ2-1, is DTGVSQNPRHKITKRGQNVTFRCDPISEHNRLYWYRQTLGQGPEFLTYFQNEAQLEKSRLLSDRFSAERPKGSFSTLEIQRTEQGDSAMYLCASSTLSNEQFFGPGTRLTVL.

J is TRBJ2-6 and V is TRBV3-1; D is undetermined. Trimming cost V 7 bases and J 0 bases, with 4 bases left between them. CDR1 is LGHDT, CDR2 YNNKEL, per germline (reference sequence). The CDR3 is 13 amino acids. This chain's CDR3 is CASKSSGANVLTF. CDR3 in DNA: TGTGCCAGCAAGAGCTCTGGGGCCAACGTCCTGACTTTC. The whole variable domain, remainder taken from reference TRBV3-1 and TRBJ2-6, is DTAVSQTPKYLVTQMGNDKSIKCEQNLGHDTMYWYKQDSKKFLKIMFSYNNKELIINETVPNRFSPKSPDKAHLNLHINSLELGDSAVYFCASKSSGANVLTFGAGSRLTVL.

The V call is TRBV20-1, the J call TRBJ2-3; the D gene could be TRBD1 or TRBD2 (5 bases each). Germline V lookup: CDR1 DFQATT, CDR2 SNEGSKA (reference sequence). The CDR3 length is 16 residues. V was cut by 4 bases and J by 0 bases, with 17 bases left in between. The CDR3 DNA follows: TGCAGTGCTAAGCGTCTCCGGGACGTAAGCACAGATACGCAGTATTTT. It yields the protein CSAKRLRDVSTDTQYF.

The chain has TRBV20-1 and TRBJ2-7; unclear D gene. Germline CDR1 reads DFQATT; CDR2 reads SNEGSKA (reference sequence). The CDR3 extends over 11 amino acids. V was clipped by 6 bases and J by 7 bases, with 13 bases between them. The CDR3: CSADDMWEQYF. The CDR3 nucleotides read TGCAGTGCCGACGACATGTGGGAGCAGTACTTC.

This clonotype appeared many times. This chain links TRBV7-2 with TRBJ2-3; D gene ambiguous. Deletions cut 5 bases from V and 10 bases from J, with 16 bases between. CDR3 length: 13 residues. Germline V gives CDR1 SGHTA, CDR2 FQGNSA. This CDR3 is CASSKGDHRAQYF. CDR3 bases: TGTGCCAGCAGCAAAGGAGACCATCGGGCGCAGTATTTT.

This clonotype has a handful of counts. The rearrangement links TRBV6-1 to TRBJ2-3; TRBD1 matches 9 bases. The CDR3 consists of 15 residues. Germline-derived CDR1 and CDR2 are MNHNS and SASEGT. Unmatched junction bases numbered 10, after V lost 8 bases and J lost 4 bases. Here the CDR3 DNA reads TGTGCCAGCGGAGCGGACAGGGGATTTCCAGATACGCAGTATTTT. This encodes CASGADRGFPDTQYF.

The table lists this clonotype with a few counts. V and J are TRBV3-1 and TRBJ1-1; D is uncertain. This CDR3 has 17 residues. Trimming stripped 0 bases from V and 5 bases from J, with 19 bases between. Germline loops: CDR1 LGHDT, CDR2 YNNKEL (reference sequence). The CDR3, as DNA: TGTGCCAGCAGCCAAGATCTAGACGCCTTAGGGAGGACTGAAGCTTTCTTT. This encodes CASSQDLDALGRTEAFF.

The gene calls are TRBV27 and TRBJ1-5; D may be TRBD1 (5 bases). This CDR3 comprises 18 residues. Germline CDR1 is MNHEY and CDR2 is SMNVEV (reference sequence). The V gene lost 1 base and the J gene lost 0 bases, with 16 bases spanning the gap. The CDR3 nucleotides are TGTGCCAGCAGTTTATTCTCTCTGGGGCAGTATAGCAATCAGCCCCAGCATTTT. As protein: CASSLFSLGQYSNQPQHF.

The chain carries TRBV4-3 and TRBJ2-7, with D hard to call. Trimming pared 4 bases from V and 0 bases from J, leaving 16 bases between. The germline V gene encodes CDR1 LGHNA and CDR2 YSLEER. The CDR3 is 16 residues long. Here the CDR3 reads CASSRGSTAFSYEQYF. For the CDR3, the DNA is TGCGCCAGCAGCCGAGGAAGTACAGCCTTCTCCTACGAGCAGTACTTC.